Listed below are T cell receptor beta chains from one sample, sequenced in a study of blood T cell repertoires in COVID-19. The data were produced by immunoSEQ multiplex PCR, yet TCRdb's version contains in-frame clones alone and is incomplete. The repertoire consists of more than 200,000 clones, with over 75% occurring once and the leading ten covering roughly 7.1%. Sample: PBMCs or T cells enriched from blood (not recorded which). These receptors were taken from a man younger than 45 in a cohort exposed to, infected with or recovered from COVID-19 (not recorded which). The CDR3 runs from the conserved cysteine through the conserved F or W. Fields, in order: clone size, J gene, V gene, D gene, CDR3 protein, CDR3 DNA. The D gene is left open where the match is weak. Rows may omit the clone size; those that give it use once, few, many or a size class.

size: NA
J: TRBJ1-2
V: TRBV3-1/TRBV3-2
D: TRBD1
CDR3: CASSHGGTANYGYTF
DNA: TGTGCCAGCAGCCACGGCGGGACAGCTAACTATGGCTACACCTTC

size: NA
J: TRBJ2-3
V: TRBV6-5
D: NA
CDR3: CASSYRIQGADTQYF
DNA: TGTGCCAGCAGTTACCGCATACAGGGTGCAGATACGCAGTATTTT

size: NA
J: TRBJ2-2
V: TRBV5-1
D: NA
CDR3: CASSPSGWGTGELFF
DNA: TGCGCCAGCAGTCCCTCGGGGTGGGGAACCGGGGAGCTGTTTTTT

size: NA
J: TRBJ2-1
V: TRBV15
D: TRBD2
CDR3: CATSTREPHRAYNEQFF
DNA: TGTGCCACCAGCACGCGGGAGCCTCATCGGGCCTACAATGAGCAGTTCTTC

size: NA
J: TRBJ1-5
V: TRBV7-2
D: NA
CDR3: CASSLGLGGAQPQHF
DNA: TGTGCCAGCAGCTTAGGGCTTGGGGGGGCTCAGCCCCAGCATTTT

size: NA
J: TRBJ1-1
V: TRBV9
D: NA
CDR3: CASSAGGSHTEAFF
DNA: TGTGCCAGCAGCGCGGGGGGGTCTCACACTGAAGCTTTCTTT

size: NA
J: TRBJ1-2
V: TRBV19
D: NA
CDR3: CASSIGGLYGYTF
DNA: TGTGCCAGTAGTATAGGAGGGCTTTATGGCTACACCTTC

size: once
J: TRBJ2-1
V: TRBV6-2/TRBV6-3
D: NA
CDR3: CASSYSWLSPGNEQFF
DNA: TGTGCCAGCAGTTACTCTTGGTTGAGCCCGGGCAATGAGCAGTTCTTC

size: NA
J: TRBJ1-1
V: TRBV7-2
D: NA
CDR3: CASSFHPLRTEAFF
DNA: TGTGCCAGCAGCTTTCACCCTTTGAGGACTGAAGCTTTCTTT

size: NA
J: TRBJ2-7
V: TRBV3-1/TRBV3-2
D: NA
CDR3: CASSPGQGRGEQYF
DNA: TGTGCCAGCAGCCCAGGGCAGGGGAGAGGCGAGCAGTACTTC